This TCR beta chain derives from a study of blood T cell repertoires in COVID-19. Study in general: The United States, Italy and Spain supplied acute and convalescent COVID-19 samples. The analysed material was cDNA or gDNA that came from T cells, B-cell-depleted T cells, or PBMCs.

CDR3 length equals 13 residues. Germline V gene data show CDR1 as MRHNA and CDR2 as SNTAGT. With 5 bases removed from V and 3 bases from J, the gap between germline ends came to 11 bases. Sequenced by immunoSEQ multiplex PCR; TCRdb stores in-frame clones only, minus some. This table holds fewer than 450,000 clones, roughly 91% found once. Living in under 30 US areas, the participants were between roughly 18 and 89 years of age. The sample taken for sequencing was PBMCs or T cells enriched from blood (not recorded which). This TCR was recovered from a young woman who had recovered from COVID-19. The rearrangement joins TRBV6-4 to TRBJ2-7; D might be TRBD1 (5 bases). The CDR3 loop is CASSKGHNYEQYF. CDR3 in DNA: TGTGCCAGCAGTAAAGGACACAACTACGAGCAGTACTTC.